The clone carrying this TCR beta chain was recorded a few times. The antigen is unknown. These data are taken from a study of glioma-infiltrating T cells after dendritic cell vaccination. About the research overall: Autologous tumor lysate was loaded overnight onto monocyte-derived dendritic cells grown about seven days with IL-4 and GM-CSF. At biweekly intervals, patients got three intradermal dendritic cell vaccine injections.

Study-wide results and limits: Estimated pretreatment TIL content predicted outcome after dendritic cell vaccination.

CDR3 length: 14 amino acids. The germline gives CDR1 SGHNT, CDR2 YYREEE (reference sequence). Trimming removed 0 bases at V and 9 bases at J, with 15 bases between. The PCR used 60 V beta and 13 J beta primers. This table comes from immunoSEQ multiplex PCR, and its TCRdb copy is limited to in-frame clones, with some not included. The table has 90,000 to 110,000 clones, around 87% seen once. Time point defined: after dendritic cell vaccination, including at tumor progression/relapse. The chain recombines TRBV5-4 with TRBJ1-2, with D perhaps TRBD1 (5 bases). This sample comprised blood, obtained after dendritic cell vaccination. The source of this sequence is a human donor with glioblastoma. The CDR3 nucleotides read TGTGCCAGCAGCTTGGCAGGGCCGGTTGAGAGCTACACCTTC. It encodes CASSLAGPVESYTF.